The subject of this entry is one TCR beta chain. These data belong to a study of graft-versus-host responses after intestinal transplantation. With around 200,000 irradiated, violet-dye-labeled stimulator cells, around 200,000 CFSE-labeled responder cells were plated. Repertoires were generated with immunoSEQ multiplex PCR, while TCRdb's copy carries only in-frame clones and drops some. The sample yields some 10,000 clones, roughly 30% seen once. Notes on the study in general: Circulating GvH clone levels at their peak were associated with HvG declines (early post-transplant). GvH clones appeared in recipient marrow, some first in ileum or blood.

This CDR3 region has 14 residues. Germline V gene sequence: CDR1 GTSNPN, CDR2 SVGIG (reference sequence). V dropped 2 bases and J dropped 2; count of bases not matched to a gene: 6. The receptor's source is a human patient who received an intestinal transplant. This sample comprised alloreactive CD4+ T cells from a mixed lymphocyte reaction culture, obtained before intestinal transplant. Indicated subset: CFSE-low proliferating T cells sorted from approximately 6-day pre-transplant mixed lymphocyte reaction (GvH or HvG direction). The J gene is TRBJ2-7, the V gene TRBV30, with 7 nucleotides matching TRBD1. The CDR3 region has the DNA TGTGCCTGGAGTACAGGGGACAGCACCTACGAGCAGTACTTC. Translating gives CAWSTGDSTYEQYF.